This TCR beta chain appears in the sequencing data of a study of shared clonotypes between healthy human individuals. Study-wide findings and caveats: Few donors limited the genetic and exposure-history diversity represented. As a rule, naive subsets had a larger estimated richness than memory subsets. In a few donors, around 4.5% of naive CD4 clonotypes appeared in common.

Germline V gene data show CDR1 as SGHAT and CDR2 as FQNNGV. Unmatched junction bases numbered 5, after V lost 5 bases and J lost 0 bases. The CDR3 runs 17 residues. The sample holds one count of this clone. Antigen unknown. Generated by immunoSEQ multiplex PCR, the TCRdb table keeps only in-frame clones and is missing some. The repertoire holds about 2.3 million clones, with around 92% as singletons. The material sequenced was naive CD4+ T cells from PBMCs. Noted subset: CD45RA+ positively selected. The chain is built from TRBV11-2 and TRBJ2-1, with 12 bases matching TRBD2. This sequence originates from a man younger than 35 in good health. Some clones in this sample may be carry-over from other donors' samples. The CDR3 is CASSHRTSGISYNEQFF. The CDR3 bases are TGTGCCAGCAGCCATAGGACTAGCGGGATCTCCTACAATGAGCAGTTCTTC.